Listed here are 23 T cell receptor beta chains from one sample, sequenced in a study of blood T cell repertoires in COVID-19. TCRdb keeps only in-frame clones here, not all; method: immunoSEQ multiplex PCR. Of 140,000 or so clones in the sample, 80% to 90% were seen once. Sequenced material: PBMCs or T cells enriched from blood (not recorded which). These receptors came from a man aged 60 to 69 who had recovered from COVID-19.

This sequence joins TRBV6-4 and TRBJ2-2; possible D gene TRBD1, 6 bases. Germline V gene sequence: CDR1 MRHNA, CDR2 SNTAGT. Trimming stripped 5 bases from V and 5 bases from J, with 18 bases between. CDR3 length: 16 amino acids. The CDR3 DNA sequence: TGTGCCAGCAGTCCCGACAGGCCCACTAGGACCGGGGAGCTGTTTTTT. It codes for CASSPDRPTRTGELFF.

This clone was counted once. The rearrangement links TRBV5-4 to TRBJ1-4; perhaps TRBD1 as D (6 bases). This CDR3 has 15 residues. V gave up 4 bases and J gave up 4 bases, with 14 bases separating them. Per the germline V gene, CDR1 is SGHNT and CDR2 is YYREEE (reference sequence). The CDR3 loop reads CASSARQVNNEKLFF. Written as DNA, the CDR3 is TGTGCCAGCAGCGCCCGACAGGTTAATAATGAAAAACTGTTTTTT.

The chain combines TRBV3-1 (or the pseudogene TRBV3-2) with TRBJ1-1; D may be TRBD1 (5 bases). V dropped 5 bases and J dropped 6 bases, with 16 bases sitting between them. CDR1 and CDR2 (germline): LGHDT, YNNKEL (reference sequence). The CDR3 is made up of 14 amino acids. The chain's CDR3 is CASSDRGTGPEAFF. The CDR3, as DNA: TGTGCCAGCAGCGACCGGGGGACGGGACCTGAAGCTTTCTTT.

The gene calls are TRBV18 and TRBJ1-5; D is perhaps TRBD1 (5 bases). This CDR3 has 14 amino acids. V was shortened by 0 bases and J by 8 bases, with 11 bases between the two germline ends. Germline CDR1 reads KGHSH; CDR2 reads LQKENI. The CDR3 coding sequence is TGTGCCAGCTCACCACCAACCATCAGGGAGCCCCAGCATTTT. This codes for CASSPPTIREPQHF.

This chain connects TRBV29-1 to TRBJ1-1, with a possible D match to TRBD1 (5 bases). Trimming took 4 bases from V and 4 from J, leaving 13 bases between them. The CDR3 is made up of 13 amino acids. Germline CDR1 and CDR2: SQVTM and ANQGSEA. The CDR3: CSVATGGSTEAFF. The CDR3 DNA reads as TGCAGCGTTGCAACAGGCGGAAGCACTGAAGCTTTCTTT.

This rearrangement joins TRBV4-2 to TRBJ1-3, with 7 bases fitting TRBD1. J was trimmed by 0 bases and V by 1 base; bases with no gene match: 3. The germline V gene has CDR1 LGHNA and CDR2 YNFKEQ. The CDR3 extends over 16 amino acids. CDR3 in DNA: TGTGCCAGCAGCCAAGTGAACAGGGGCTCTGGAAACACCATATATTTT. Protein sequence: CASSQVNRGSGNTIYF.

The chain links TRBV20-1 to TRBJ1-4, with D tentatively TRBD1 (5 bases). The germline V gene encodes CDR1 DFQATT and CDR2 SNEGSKA (reference sequence). Deletions cut 3 bases from V and 6 bases from J, with 11 bases between. The CDR3 loop spans 13 amino acids. CDR3: CSASSGADEKLFF. CDR3 DNA: TGCAGTGCTAGTTCTGGGGCTGATGAAAAACTGTTTTTT.

This chain joins TRBV10-2 and TRBJ2-4; no reliable D call. V was cut by 3 bases and J by 3 bases, with 12 bases left in between. Germline loops: CDR1 WSHSY, CDR2 SAAADI. The CDR3 runs to 15 residues. CDR3 DNA: TGCGCCAGCAGTGACCCAGCGCCCGACAAAAACATTCAGTACTTC. Translation gives CASSDPAPDKNIQYF.

The rearrangement links TRBV24-1 to TRBJ2-7, with TRBD1 identical over 7 bases. This CDR3 is 14 amino acids long. After removal of 3 bases from V and 5 bases from J, the junction contained 6 bases not matched to a gene. Germline V lookup: CDR1 KGHDR, CDR2 SFDVKD. CDR3 coding DNA: TGTGCCACCAGTGATGTGACAGGGTTCAACGAGCAGTACTTC. Amino acid sequence: CATSDVTGFNEQYF.

Details on this clone: This sample also contains other DNA sequences that code for the same CDR3. The rearrangement links TRBV24-1 to TRBJ2-3; unclear D gene. This CDR3 contains 16 residues. V lost 6 bases to trimming and J lost 4 bases, with 19 bases between them. The germline CDR1 and CDR2 sequences are KGHDR and SFDVKD. CDR3 protein: CATSPRQAKTPDTQYF. The CDR3, as DNA: TGTGCCACCAGTCCCCGGCAGGCCAAGACCCCAGATACGCAGTATTTT.

The rearrangement joins TRBV5-1 to TRBJ1-1; 8 bases are shared with TRBD1. Germline lookup yields CDR1 SGHRS and CDR2 YFSETQ. The CDR3 sequence is 13 residues long. The V and J ends lost 4 bases and 8 bases, in that order; junction bases with no gene match: 7. The CDR3 DNA reads as TGCGCCAGCAGCGCAACAGGGGGGCGGGAAGCTTTCTTT. Amino acids: CASSATGGREAFF.

V usage is TRBV5-4 and J usage is TRBJ2-1; TRBD1 matches 7 bases. The V segment lost 4 bases and the J segment 10 bases; nucleotides outside the gene matches: 14. The length of the CDR3 is 15 residues. CDR1 is SGHNT, CDR2 YYREEE, per germline (reference sequence). CDR3: CASSRRDSGLGEQFF. CDR3 DNA: TGTGCCAGCAGCCGCCGGGACAGCGGTCTAGGCGAGCAGTTCTTC.

This chain joins TRBV10-1 and TRBJ2-1; D might be TRBD2 (5 bases). Per germline, CDR1 WNHNN and CDR2 SYGVQD (reference sequence). There are 14 residues in the CDR3. Trimming took 4 bases from V and 5 from J, leaving 12 bases between them. CDR3 bases: TGCGCCAGCAGTGGGGCTCACGGGGACAATGAGCAGTTCTTC. Translation: CASSGAHGDNEQFF.

This chain uses TRBV7-9 with TRBJ2-2, with D unresolved. Germline V gives CDR1 SEHNR, CDR2 FQNEAQ (reference sequence). CDR3 size: 15 residues. With 1 base removed from V and 6 bases from J, the gap between germline ends came to 12 bases. CDR3 amino acids: CASSLEASIAGELFF. The CDR3 nucleotides are TGTGCCAGCAGCTTAGAGGCTAGTATCGCCGGGGAGCTGTTTTTT.

This chain joins TRBV7-8 and TRBJ2-5, with 7 nucleotides matching TRBD2. Looked up from germline, CDR1 is SGHVS and CDR2 is FQNEAQ. The V gene end was trimmed by 1 base and the J gene end by 5 bases; junction bases not matched to a gene: 4. The CDR3 is 14 residues long. CDR3: CASSLVGGKETQYF. The CDR3 bases are TGTGCCAGCAGCTTAGTCGGGGGGAAGGAGACCCAGTACTTC.

The chain links TRBV6-4 to TRBJ2-2; D is undetermined. Trimming pared 2 bases from V and 5 bases from J, leaving 15 bases between. Germline CDR1 MRHNA, CDR2 SNTAGT. The CDR3 is 16 amino acids. CDR3 in amino acids: CASSDRSRTLTGELFF. The CDR3 DNA sequence: TGTGCCAGCAGTGACCGGAGCCGAACATTAACCGGGGAGCTGTTTTTT.

This clone was picked up a small number of times. This chain connects TRBV4-2 to TRBJ2-7; maybe TRBD2 (6 bases). This CDR3 is built from 18 residues. Germline V gene lookup returns CDR1 LGHNA and CDR2 YNFKEQ. V was pared by 0 bases and J by 1 base, with 19 bases between. The CDR3 coding sequence is TGTGCCAGCAGCCAAGATTTATTTAATCTCGGGGGTTCCTACGAGCAGTACTTC. Protein: CASSQDLFNLGGSYEQYF.

The chain combines TRBV28 with TRBJ1-4, with a possible D match to TRBD1 (6 bases). This CDR3 spans 15 amino acids. Trimming stripped 4 bases from V and 5 bases from J, with 14 bases between. The V gene's germline CDR1 is MDHEN and CDR2 SYDVKM. CDR3 coding DNA: TGTGCCAGCAGTTCCATCGGGACAATGAATGAAAAACTGTTTTTT. This sequence encodes CASSSIGTMNEKLFF. The whole variable domain, filled in from reference TRBV28 and TRBJ1-4, reads DVKVTQSSRYLVKRTGEKVFLECVQDMDHENMFWYRQDPGLGLRLIYFSYDVKMKEKGDIPEGYSVSREKKERFSLILESASTNQTSMYLCASSSIGTMNEKLFFGSGTQLSVL.

CDR3 coding DNA: TGTGCCAGCAGCCCCGGAACTAGCACCGGGGAGCTGTTTTTT. Its protein is CASSPGTSTGELFF. The gene calls are TRBV7-3 and TRBJ2-2, with D perhaps TRBD2 (5 bases). Germline V gene sequence: CDR1 SGHTA, CDR2 FQGTGA. The ends were cut back, 5 bases at V and 4 bases at J, with 11 bases in the middle. The CDR3 has 14 residues.

This chain uses TRBV9 with TRBJ2-5, with 11 nucleotides matching TRBD2. This CDR3 has 18 amino acids. After removal of 3 bases from V and 5 bases from J, the junction contained 15 bases not matched to a gene. The germline V gene has CDR1 SGDLS and CDR2 YYNGEE. The CDR3 spells CASSAERGLAGGLETQYF. Written as DNA, the CDR3 is TGTGCCAGCAGCGCGGAGAGGGGGCTAGCGGGAGGTCTGGAGACCCAGTACTTC.

The genes are TRBV2 and TRBJ2-2; D possibly corresponds to TRBD1 (6 bases). The germline V and J ends were trimmed by 8 bases and 2 bases, with 12 bases remaining between them. The CDR3 length is 14 residues. Germline V gene lookup returns CDR1 SNHLY and CDR2 FYNNEI. This CDR3 is CASHHRVNTGELFF. The DNA of the CDR3 is TGTGCCAGCCACCACAGGGTAAACACCGGGGAGCTGTTTTTT. The full variable domain, its missing parts supplied by reference TRBV2 and TRBJ2-2, is EPEVTQTPSHQVTQMGQEVILRCVPISNHLYFYWYRQILGQKVEFLVSFYNNEISEKSEIFDDQFSVERPDGSNFTLKIRSTKLEDSAMYFCASHHRVNTGELFFGEGSRLTVL.

This chain uses TRBV5-5 with TRBJ2-7; 11 bases line up with TRBD2. CDR1 SGHKS and CDR2 YYEKEE come from the germline V gene (reference sequence). The CDR3 extends over 15 amino acids. The ends lost 5 bases at V and 3 bases at J; junction bases unmatched: 7. The CDR3 sequence is CASRSTSGSGYEQYF. The CDR3, as DNA: TGTGCCAGCAGGTCCACTAGCGGGAGCGGCTACGAGCAGTACTTC.

The genes are TRBV4-2 and TRBJ2-5; no clear D gene. The CDR3 is 13 amino acids. V dropped 0 bases and J dropped 5 bases, with 7 bases sitting between them. CDR1 and CDR2 from the germline V gene are LGHNA and YNFKEQ. The CDR3 here is CASSQDPQETQYF. The DNA for the CDR3 is TGTGCCAGCAGCCAAGATCCGCAGGAGACCCAGTACTTC.